The clone carrying this TCR beta chain appeared once. These data are taken from a study of cytomegalovirus exposure and HLA in healthy donors. The PCR employed 60 Vbeta primers together with 13 Jbeta primers. Data came from immunoSEQ multiplex PCR; TCRdb stores just in-frame clones and leaves some out. This table has 120,000 to 150,000 clones, 80% appearing once. This TCR came from a man in his thirties or forties in good health and CMV-seronegative. What was sequenced was PBMCs.

CDR3 protein: CASSLDRPDSPNEQFF. In DNA, the CDR3 is TGCGCCAGCAGCCTTGATAGGCCCGACTCCCCCAATGAGCAGTTCTTC. This rearrangement joins TRBV5-1 to TRBJ2-1; unclear D gene. Deletions cut 4 bases from V and 6 bases from J, with 20 bases between. This CDR3 region has 16 residues. Germline values: CDR1 SGHRS, CDR2 YFSETQ.